The next 8 T cell receptor beta chains were all read from a single sample in a study of T cell responses to AZD1222 COVID-19 vaccine. Some clones are missing from TCRdb's copy, which holds only in-frame ones; the method was immunoSEQ multiplex PCR. The sample lists roughly 100,000 clones, about 91% occurring once. The sample in question was peripheral blood, obtained on day 0 of AZD1222 vaccination. All receptors come from an adult in good health.

This CDR3 is CASSQEGSDRGFNQPQHF. DNA for the CDR3: TGTGCCAGCAGCCAAGAAGGGTCGGACAGGGGGTTCAATCAGCCCCAGCATTTT. The chain has TRBV4-2 and TRBJ1-5; TRBD1 agrees at 10 bases. This CDR3 has 18 amino acids. Per the germline V gene, CDR1 is LGHNA and CDR2 is YNFKEQ. V lost 0 bases, J lost 3 bases, and 8 bases stayed unmatched.

The J gene is TRBJ2-7, the V gene TRBV29-1, with 8 bases that match TRBD2. The CDR3 has 13 residues. Per germline, CDR1 SQVTM and CDR2 ANQGSEA. Trimming took 6 bases from V and 3 from J; bases not matched to a gene: 7. The CDR3 DNA reads TGCAGCGTCCGGGGGGGCGTCGACTACGAGCAGTACTTC. Protein sequence: CSVRGGVDYEQYF.

The chain carries TRBV6-6 and TRBJ2-7; no definite D call. Germline V lookup: CDR1 MNHNY, CDR2 SVGAGI (reference sequence). Trimming took 6 bases from V and 4 from J, leaving 10 bases between them. The CDR3 is 12 residues long. CDR3 sequence (DNA): TGTGCCAGCAGGTCCCAAATTTACGAGCAGTACTTC. It is translated as CASRSQIYEQYF.

The chain joins TRBV21-1 to TRBJ2-3; the tabulated D call, TRBD1, remains unverified against the DNA. TRBV21-1 has pseudogene status. This CDR3 spans 16 amino acids. CDR3 in DNA: TGTGCCAGCACCCAAACGAGGGACAAAGTCACAGATACGCAGTATTTT. Amino acid sequence: CASTQTRDKVTDTQYF.

This sequence joins TRBV5-4 and TRBJ2-7; 7 positions agree with TRBD1. This CDR3 is built from 13 residues. J gave up 5 bases and V 4 bases, and 6 bases lay outside the gene matches. Germline loops: CDR1 SGHNT, CDR2 YYREEE (reference sequence). The CDR3 DNA reads TGTGCCAGCAGCGTCTACAGGGGCAACGAGCAGTACTTC. Its translation is CASSVYRGNEQYF.

The V call is TRBV2, the J call TRBJ2-2; D not certain. Germline V lookup: CDR1 SNHLY, CDR2 FYNNEI. Trimming shortened V by 0 bases and J by 5 bases, and 7 bases separated the two germline ends. The CDR3 consists of 14 residues. The CDR3 sequence: CASSEAFKTGELFF. CDR3 sequence (DNA): TGTGCCAGCAGTGAAGCATTTAAGACCGGGGAGCTGTTTTTT.

With regard to this clone: The CDR3 does not close with the conserved phenylalanine or tryptophan, likely indicating a read error. The genes are TRBV4-1 and TRBJ1-6, with 11 positions matching TRBD1. Per germline, CDR1 MGHRA and CDR2 YSYEKL. V gave up 0 bases and J gave up 0 bases; unmatched junction bases: 7. This CDR3 contains 20 residues. The CDR3 loop is CASSQERTGGLSSYNSPLHL. In DNA form, the CDR3 reads TGCGCCAGCAGCCAAGAAAGGACAGGGGGCCTTAGCTCCTATAATTCACCCCTCCACCTT.

This chain links TRBV5-3 with TRBJ1-2; TRBD1 aligns across 7 bases. TRBV5-3 is filed as an ORF, its function uncertain. J was trimmed by 2 bases and V by 5 bases; bases with no gene match: 6. This CDR3 comprises 14 residues. The CDR3 loop reads CARRPTTGNYGYTF. CDR3 sequence (DNA): TGTGCCAGAAGACCAACGACAGGGAACTATGGCTACACCTTC.